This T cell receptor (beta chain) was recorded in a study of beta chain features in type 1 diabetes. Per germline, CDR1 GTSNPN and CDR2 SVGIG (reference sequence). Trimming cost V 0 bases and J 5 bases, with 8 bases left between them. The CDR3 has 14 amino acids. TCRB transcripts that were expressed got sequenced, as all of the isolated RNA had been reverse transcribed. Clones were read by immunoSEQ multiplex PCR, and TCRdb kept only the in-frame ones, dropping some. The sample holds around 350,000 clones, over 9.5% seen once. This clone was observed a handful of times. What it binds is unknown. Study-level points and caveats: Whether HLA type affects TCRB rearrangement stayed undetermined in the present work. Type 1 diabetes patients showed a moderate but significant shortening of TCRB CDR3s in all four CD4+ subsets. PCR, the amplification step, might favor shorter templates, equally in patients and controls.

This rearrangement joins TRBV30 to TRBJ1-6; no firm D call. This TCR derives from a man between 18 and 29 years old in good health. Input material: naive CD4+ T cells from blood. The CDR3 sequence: CAWSVLRDNSPLHF. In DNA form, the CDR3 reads TGTGCCTGGAGTGTACTGAGGGATAATTCACCCCTCCACTTT.